This T cell receptor (beta chain) emerged from a study of shared clonotypes between healthy human individuals. V was trimmed by 5 bases and J by 2 bases, leaving 13 bases between them. The length of the CDR3 is 14 residues. Germline assignment: CDR1 SGHDT and CDR2 YYEEEE. General study points: Among non-shared clonotypes, generation probabilities were lower than among those shared by all four donors.

Assay execution proceeded at the deep level. Data came from immunoSEQ multiplex PCR; TCRdb stores just in-frame clones and leaves some out. The sample contains about 2,500,000 clones, more than 80% of which appear only once. There were no recent acute infections or vaccinations among the donors, who were healthy HIV-negative adults. Points on this clone: Antigen unknown.

The chain uses TRBV5-6 and TRBJ2-5; maybe TRBD1 (5 bases). What was sequenced was naive CD4+ T cells sorted from blood. Noted subset: CD45RA+ positively selected. The clonotype originates from a man between 18 and 35 years old in good health. The CDR3 DNA is TGTGCCAGCAGGGACACAGGAAAACAAGAGACCCAGTACTTC. It yields the protein CASRDTGKQETQYF.